These 2 T cell receptor beta chains were all obtained from the same sample, sequenced in a study of T cell repertoires and HLA-DP antigens. Only in-frame clones appear in the TCRdb table, and some are missing; sequencing was by immunoSEQ multiplex PCR. The sample yields 75,000 to 90,000 clones, around nine tenths seen once. For these TCRs, the target antigens are not known. The specimen was CD4+ T cells from PBMCs. The receptors derive from a man over 45 in good health and CMV-seronegative.

The chain is built from TRBV29-1 and TRBJ1-2; D gene uncertain. Germline lookup yields CDR1 SQVTM and CDR2 ANQGSEA. Trimming took off 3 bases at V and 0 bases at J, with 2 bases between the two ends. CDR3 length equals 11 residues. Here the CDR3 DNA reads TGCAGCGTTGAGACTAACTATGGCTACACCTTC. Protein product: CSVETNYGYTF.

The chain uses TRBV10-3 and TRBJ1-5; a weak D match, TRBD1 (5 bases). The CDR3 has 14 residues. Germline CDR1 ENHRY, CDR2 SYGVKD. V was trimmed by 0 bases and J by 7 bases, leaving 10 bases between them. CDR3: CAISESTAGQPQHF. The CDR3 DNA is TGTGCCATCAGTGAGTCGACAGCAGGACAGCCCCAGCATTTT.